This T cell receptor beta chain stems from a study of CD8 T cell repertoires and HIV-1 epitope variants. TCRdb's table, derived via immunoSEQ multiplex PCR, lists solely in-frame clones and lacks some. The profile shows several thousand clones, 69% of them singletons. This CDR3 region has 17 residues. Germline assignment: CDR1 SEHNR and CDR2 FQNEAQ (reference sequence). With 6 bases clipped from V and 5 bases from J, the junction kept 11 bases outside the gene matches. As to this clone: No antigen is known for it.

This receptor was obtained from a male donor with HIV. Sequenced: cultured CD8+ T cells derived from PBMCs. V and J are TRBV7-9 and TRBJ2-5; 14 positions agree with TRBD2. The CDR3 loop reads CASRPGTSGSGQETQYF. For the CDR3, the DNA is TGTGCCAGCAGACCCGGGACTAGCGGGAGCGGCCAGGAGACCCAGTACTTC.